The clone carrying this T cell receptor (beta chain) has only a few counts. This sample stems from a study of blood T cell repertoires in COVID-19. At the level of the study: Whether acute or convalescent, the COVID-19 samples came from the United States, Italy and Spain. From T cells, B-cell-depleted T cells, or PBMCs came the material, which was cDNA or gDNA.

In the authors' workflow: For nucleated cells, counts were estimated from reference gene primer amplification. The protocol was immunoSEQ multiplex PCR, while the TCRdb copy is restricted to in-frame clones and leaves out a portion. That table furnishes V, J and clone size, whereas the DNA furnished D and trimming. The data show about 150,000 clones, 88% seen once. The germline CDR1 and CDR2 sequences are MNHNY and SVGAGI (reference sequence). Trimming took 5 bases from V and 5 from J; bases not matched to a gene: 7. The CDR3 has 16 amino acids. The clonotype was recovered from a human donor in a cohort sampled during active COVID-19. The rearrangement uses TRBV6-6 and TRBJ2-2; 11 bases line up with TRBD2. Material: peripheral blood. The CDR3 sequence is CASSIAGGPWTGELFF. CDR3 nucleotides: TGTGCCAGCAGTATAGCGGGAGGGCCGTGGACCGGGGAGCTGTTTTTT.